This TCR beta chain was sequenced during a study of T cell responses to AZD1222 COVID-19 vaccine. The method was immunoSEQ multiplex PCR; TCRdb's version includes in-frame clones alone and lacks a portion of them. The sample includes roughly 190,000 clones, about 92% of them seen just once. The germline V gene encodes CDR1 DFQATT and CDR2 SNEGSKA (reference sequence). With 3 bases removed from V and 5 bases from J, the gap between germline ends came to 13 bases. This CDR3 is built from 13 residues. V gene TRBV20-1 combines with J gene TRBJ1-2, with D possibly TRBD1 on 5 matching bases. This specimen was peripheral blood, taken 28 days after the second dose of the MenACWY control vaccine. This receptor was taken from an adult who received the MenACWY meningococcal vaccine as a control. The DNA of the CDR3 is TGCAGTGCTAGTTTGGCAGGGCGGTATGGCTACACCTTC. Translating it yields CSASLAGRYGYTF.